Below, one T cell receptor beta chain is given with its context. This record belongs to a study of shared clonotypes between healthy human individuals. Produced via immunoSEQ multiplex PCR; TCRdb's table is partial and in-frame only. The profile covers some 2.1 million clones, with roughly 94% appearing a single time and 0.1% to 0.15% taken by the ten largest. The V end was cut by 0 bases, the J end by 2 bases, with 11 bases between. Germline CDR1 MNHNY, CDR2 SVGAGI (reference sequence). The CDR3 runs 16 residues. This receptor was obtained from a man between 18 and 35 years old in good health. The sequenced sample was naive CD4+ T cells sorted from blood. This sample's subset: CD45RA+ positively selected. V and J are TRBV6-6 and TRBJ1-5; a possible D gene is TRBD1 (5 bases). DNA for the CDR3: TGTGCCAGCAGTTACTCCAGGGTAGATGGCAATCAGCCCCAGCATTTT. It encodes CASSYSRVDGNQPQHF.